This TCR beta chain stems from a study of shared T cell receptors in the human thymus. TCRdb's table, derived via immunoSEQ multiplex PCR, lists solely in-frame clones and lacks some. The sample has about 660,000 clones, over 75% seen once. The junction had 7 bases not matched to a gene; V was cut back by 1 base and J by 4 bases. CDR1 is MDHEN and CDR2 is SYDVKM in the germline V gene. CDR3 size: 17 residues. This clone was detected only a few times. This same sample was also taken into another study, of human thymus T cells.

The receptor's source is a boy younger than two with a congenital heart defect. Sequencing was carried out using thymocytes. This rearrangement joins TRBV28 to TRBJ1-5; 10 bases line up with TRBD1. In nucleotides, the CDR3 is TGTGCCAGCAGTTTATCCCTGGGGACAGGGGAAAATCAGCCCCAGCATTTT. Its protein product is CASSLSLGTGENQPQHF.